These 18 T cell receptor beta chains were sequenced from one sample in a study of T-cell memory formation after mild COVID-19. TCRdb recomputed calls from the 5' RACE reads with MiXCR, one row per CDR3 protein. The data contain about 390,000 distinct CDR3 sequences, about a sixth of them singletons. Material for sequencing was PBMCs or a T cell subset sorted from them (not recorded which). The receptors were gathered from a young man who had mild COVID-19 (a few samples of this study predate the infection). Cell type and time point are not known.

The chain has TRBV7-9 and TRBJ2-7, with unresolved D. This CDR3 spans 11 amino acids. Germline V CDR1 and CDR2: SEHNR, FQNEAQ (reference sequence). Here the CDR3 reads CASSSPDSRQV. DNA of the CDR3: TGTGCCAGCAGCTCCCCCGATTCCCGGCAGGTC.

This chain connects TRBV7-2 to TRBJ2-3, with 7 bases identical to TRBD2. The CDR3 length is 14 residues. Germline CDR1 reads SGHTA; CDR2 reads FQGNSA. V shed 2 bases, J shed 5 bases, and the junction held 4 bases outside the gene matches. This chain's CDR3 is CASSLRRGVDTQYF. For the CDR3, the DNA is TGTGCCAGCAGCTTAAGACGGGGGGTAGATACGCAGTATTTT.

The genes are TRBV7-2 and TRBJ2-1; TRBD2 aligns across 11 bases. CDR3 length: 15 amino acids. Trimming took 8 bases from V and 4 from J; bases not matched to a gene: 7. Germline V gene data show CDR1 as SGHTA and CDR2 as FQGNSA. The DNA for the CDR3 is TGTGCCAGCCGCAGACTAGCGGGGAGTTACAATGAGCAGTTCTTC. The encoded protein is CASRRLAGSYNEQFF. The whole variable domain, filled in from reference TRBV7-2 and TRBJ2-1, reads GAGVSQSPSNKVTEKGKDVELRCDPISGHTALYWYRQSLGQGLEFLIYFQGNSAPDKSGLPSDRFSAERTGGSVSTLTIQRTQQEDSAVYLCASRRLAGSYNEQFFGPGTRLTVL.

The sample holds a few counts of this clonotype. The V and J genes are TRBV20-1 and TRBJ1-5; D may be TRBD1 (5 bases). The CDR3 is made up of 16 amino acids. V was shortened by 6 bases and J by 9 bases, with 27 bases between the two germline ends. CDR1 is DFQATT and CDR2 is SNEGSKA in the germline V gene (reference sequence). The CDR3: CSATELGVPRAGPQHF. CDR3 in DNA: TGCAGTGCGACCGAATTGGGGGTACCGCGGGCAGGGCCCCAGCATTTT.

There are a few counts of this clonotype. This chain joins TRBV21-1 and TRBJ2-4; the table's D call TRBD1 went unverified against the DNA. TRBV21-1 is shown as a pseudogene. The CDR3 runs to 16 residues. The CDR3 DNA follows: TGTGCCAGCAGCAGCAATGACAGTTACCCCAAAAACATTCAGTACTTC. This sequence encodes CASSSNDSYPKNIQYF.

The chain couples TRBV12-3 or TRBV12-4 to TRBJ2-1; unclear D gene. The V end lost 2 bases, the J end lost 4 bases, and 9 bases lay between the germline ends. This CDR3 spans 14 amino acids. For the CDR3, the DNA is TGTGCCAGCAGTTTACCCCCCCAATACAATGAGCAGTTCTTC. Protein sequence: CASSLPPQYNEQFF.

This sequence joins TRBV7-2 and TRBJ2-5, with D uncertain. V was pared by 5 bases and J by 5 bases, with 12 bases between. The CDR3 is made up of 13 amino acids. CDR1 and CDR2 (germline): SGHTA, FQGNSA. The CDR3 coding sequence is TGTGCCAGCAGCCCTCAAGGGTGGGAGACCCAGTACTTC. Amino acid sequence: CASSPQGWETQYF.

This chain uses TRBV5-1 with TRBJ1-2; 7 bases are a match to TRBD1. V was clipped by 0 bases and J by 7 bases; unmatched bases: 9. Germline V gene lookup returns CDR1 SGHRS and CDR2 YFSETQ. The CDR3 is 15 residues long. In DNA form, the CDR3 reads TGCGCCAGCAGCTTGGCACAGGAGGGGGCCCGTGGCTACACCTTC. It encodes CASSLAQEGARGYTF.

The chain joins TRBV15 to TRBJ2-1, with 7 bases matching TRBD1. J was trimmed by 5 bases and V by 1 base; bases with no gene match: 5. Germline CDR1 reads LNHNV; CDR2 reads YYDKDF (reference sequence). The CDR3 is 15 amino acids. The CDR3 region has the DNA TGTGCCACCAGCAGAGGGGACAGTAACAACAATGAGCAGTTCTTC. Translating gives CATSRGDSNNNEQFF.

The rearrangement links TRBV7-8 to TRBJ2-1; perhaps TRBD2 as D (6 bases). CDR3 size: 13 residues. CDR1 is SGHVS, CDR2 FQNEAQ, per germline. V was cut by 5 bases and J by 4 bases, with 9 bases left in between. The CDR3 DNA sequence: TGTGCCAGCAGCGCGGGACTTTACAATGAGCAGTTCTTC. Encoded protein: CASSAGLYNEQFF.

This clonotype was recorded many times. This chain uses TRBV5-1 with TRBJ1-1; D is uncertain. Deletions cut 4 bases from V and 5 bases from J, with 9 bases between. CDR3 length equals 12 residues. The V gene's germline CDR1 is SGHRS and CDR2 YFSETQ. CDR3 loop: CASSPGRTEAFF. The CDR3 region has the DNA TGCGCCAGCAGCCCCGGGAGGACTGAAGCTTTCTTT.

This clonotype was counted only a few times. The chain uses TRBV18 and TRBJ2-7; tentatively, D is TRBD1 (6 bases). The germline CDR1 and CDR2 sequences are KGHSH and LQKENI. This CDR3 has 14 residues. Between the trimmed V and J ends, which lost 2 bases and 2 bases, there was a span of 10 bases. The CDR3 DNA reads as TGTGCCAGCTCACCATCTCAGGGGCCCTACGAGCAGTACTTC. This translates into CASSPSQGPYEQYF.

The chain joins TRBV6-2 or TRBV6-3 to TRBJ1-5; no clear D gene. The V gene lost 4 bases and the J gene lost 10 bases, with 20 bases spanning the gap. CDR1 MNHEY and CDR2 SVGEGT come from the germline V gene. The CDR3 sequence is 15 residues long. The CDR3 is CASSSEMTVVVPQHF. CDR3 nucleotide sequence: TGTGCCAGCAGTTCGGAAATGACGGTCGTCGTACCCCAGCATTTT.

V is TRBV28 and J is TRBJ2-2; D is perhaps TRBD1 or TRBD2 (5 bases each). The CDR3 is 15 residues long. CDR1 is MDHEN, CDR2 SYDVKM, per germline. Trimming stripped 3 bases from V and 5 bases from J, with 13 bases between. This chain's CDR3 is CASSFPGWGTGELFF. The CDR3 nucleotides read TGTGCCAGCAGTTTTCCCGGATGGGGGACCGGGGAGCTGTTTTTT.

The V call is TRBV7-8, the J call TRBJ2-3; D not resolved. CDR3 size: 15 residues. Germline values: CDR1 SGHVS, CDR2 FQNEAQ. V lost 2 bases and J 4 bases, leaving 13 bases between the germline ends. CDR3 sequence (DNA): TGTGCCAGCAGCTTACTTACGGGTTCGGCAGATACGCAGTATTTT. Protein product: CASSLLTGSADTQYF.

The chain uses TRBV7-9 and TRBJ1-1; unclear D gene. V was shortened by 0 bases and J by 8 bases, with 4 bases between the two germline ends. The CDR3 covers 11 residues. Germline-derived CDR1 and CDR2 are SEHNR and FQNEAQ (reference sequence). CDR3 in amino acids: CASSLAEEAFF. The CDR3 DNA is TGTGCCAGCAGCTTAGCAGAGGAAGCTTTCTTT.

This clonotype was detected only once. This rearrangement joins TRBV24-1 to TRBJ2-5; 7 bases align to TRBD2. Germline CDR1 and CDR2: KGHDR and SFDVKD. The CDR3 extends over 13 amino acids. The J segment lost 6 bases and the V segment lost 5 bases, leaving 5 bases of the junction unmatched. CDR3 in amino acids: CATSGGGRKTQYF. CDR3 coding DNA: TGTGCCACCAGTGGGGGGGGGAGGAAGACCCAGTACTTC.

This clonotype was seen only a few times. The chain employs TRBV6-1 and TRBJ2-2; a weak D match, TRBD2 (5 bases). There are 13 residues in the CDR3. Germline-derived CDR1 and CDR2 are MNHNS and SASEGT. Trimming pared 2 bases from V and 7 bases from J, leaving 8 bases between. CDR3 region: CASSELRDGELFF. The CDR3 DNA reads TGTGCCAGCAGTGAATTGAGGGACGGGGAGCTGTTTTTT.